This section outlines one T cell receptor (beta chain) sequence together with its context. Antigen: not known. The Oncomine TCR Beta short-read assay was applied to DNA of cultured CD4+ T cells. MiXCR, run by TCRdb on the PCR reads, gives a single entry per CDR3 protein. The sample contains 6,000 to 6,500 distinct CDR3 sequences, about 40% of which appear only once. The source of the sample is a study of vaccination and CD4 T cells after COVID-19. Study-wide background: The study collected post-vaccine samples a median around 66 days after dose two, with a range of 14 to 241.

Treatment of the sample: approximately 10-day PBMC culture with coronavirus spike peptide pools or control peptides (ViraFEST assay). The unexposed donor gave CD4+ T cells before the COVID-19 pandemic (2011-2018). IL-2 at roughly 10 IU/ml and peptide pools at approximately 10 ug/ml were added to PBMCs cultured at a few million per well. Germline CDR1 is MRHNA and CDR2 is SNTAGT. This CDR3 is 14 amino acids long. J was trimmed by 9 bases and V by 4 bases; bases with no gene match: 6. The chain carries TRBV6-4 and TRBJ2-1, with 10 bases identical to TRBD2. This sequence originates from a human donor in good health. The sample taken for sequencing was CD4+ T cells from blood, cultured in vitro. CDR3 sequence: CASSGAGGLSEQFF. The CDR3 DNA reads TGTGCCAGCAGTGGAGCGGGGGGGCTGAGTGAGCAGTTCTTC.